The entry that follows covers one TCR beta chain sequence. CDR1 is MNHNS, CDR2 SASEGT, per germline. Trimming took 3 bases from V and 8 from J, leaving 17 bases between them. The CDR3 has 15 amino acids. This sample was included in a study of blood T cell repertoires in COVID-19. Study at large: Acute and convalescent COVID-19 specimens originated in the United States, Italy and Spain. PBMCs, B-cell-depleted T cells, or T cells were the source of the cDNA or gDNA that made up the material.

In the original workflow: Amplification of reference gene primers was used by the study to estimate nucleated cell counts. The assay was immunoSEQ multiplex PCR, and TCRdb's table has in-frame clones only and misses some. Clone size and V and J calls were adopted from that table, with D and trimming inferred from the DNA. The data hold tens of thousands of clones, with about 90% observed a single time. The sequenced sample consisted of peripheral blood. This clonotype originated in a human donor in a cohort sampled during active COVID-19. The chain carries TRBV6-1 and TRBJ2-4; D might be TRBD1 (6 bases). The CDR3 protein is CASSDPRTARDIQYF. The CDR3 nucleotides read TGTGCCAGCAGTGACCCGAGGACAGCCCGGGACATTCAGTACTTC.